The 9 T cell receptor beta chains below all came from one sample that was sequenced in a study of blood T cell repertoires in COVID-19. Clones were sequenced by immunoSEQ multiplex PCR, and TCRdb holds only the in-frame ones, with some missing. Of around 120,000 clones listed, about 77% are singletons. The sample comprised peripheral blood. The receptors here all came from a human donor in a cohort sampled during active COVID-19.

The V call is TRBV11-2, the J call TRBJ1-1, with D uncertain. The CDR3 runs 13 residues. Looked up from germline, CDR1 is SGHAT and CDR2 is FQNNGV. V was clipped by 1 base and J by 6 bases, with 9 bases between them. In nucleotides, the CDR3 is TGTGCCAGCAGCTTAGGAGGGTGCGCTGAAGCTTTCTTT. This encodes CASSLGGCAEAFF.

This clone was recorded a few times. The chain carries TRBV6-2 or TRBV6-3 and TRBJ2-2; possible D gene TRBD2, 6 bases. The CDR3 has 15 residues. V shed 6 bases and J shed 0 bases, with 11 bases lying between them. Looked up from germline, CDR1 is MNHEY and CDR2 is SVGEGT. The DNA of the CDR3 is TGTGCCAGCAGCTGGGACTCCTCGAACACCGGGGAGCTGTTTTTT. It codes for CASSWDSSNTGELFF.

The V call is TRBV19, the J call TRBJ2-4; 7 nucleotides align to TRBD1. Per the germline V gene, CDR1 is LNHDA and CDR2 is SQIVND (reference sequence). The J segment lost 1 base and the V segment lost 10 bases, leaving 13 bases of the junction unmatched. The CDR3 spans 16 residues. CDR3 nucleotide sequence: TGTGCCACCTCGGGTACAGGGGATTTTGCCAAAAACATTCAGTACTTC. It yields the protein CATSGTGDFAKNIQYF.

The V and J genes are TRBV11-1 and TRBJ1-2; D is possibly TRBD1 (6 bases). Trimming took 4 bases from V and 8 from J, leaving 14 bases between them. Germline CDR1 reads SGHAT; CDR2 reads FQDESV (reference sequence). The CDR3 consists of 13 residues. The CDR3 nucleotides are TGTGCCAGCAGCTACACAGGGAACGGAGGCTACACCTTC. This translates into CASSYTGNGGYTF. The variable domain in full, with the rest retrieved from reference TRBV11-1 and TRBJ1-2, is EAEVAQSPRYKITEKSQAVAFWCDPISGHATLYWYRQILGQGPELLVQFQDESVVDDSQLPKDRFSAERLKGVDSTLKIQPAELGDSAMYLCASSYTGNGGYTFGSGTRLTVV.

This chain connects TRBV7-9 to TRBJ2-7, with D maybe TRBD1 (5 bases). V lost 2 bases and J lost 0, with 11 bases in between. CDR3 length: 15 residues. The germline V gene has CDR1 SEHNR and CDR2 FQNEAQ (reference sequence). Written as DNA, the CDR3 is TGTGCCAGCAGCTTACAACAGGCCGCCTCCTACGAGCAGTACTTC. Residues: CASSLQQAASYEQYF.

The V gene is TRBV6-4, the J gene TRBJ1-5; a possible D gene is TRBD1 (6 bases). The CDR3 spans 14 residues. The germline V gene encodes CDR1 MRHNA and CDR2 SNTAGT. V was clipped by 4 bases and J by 2 bases, with 9 bases between them. CDR3 in DNA: TGTGCCAGCAGTGCAAGACAGGGCAATCAGCCCCAGCATTTT. This encodes CASSARQGNQPQHF.

The J gene is TRBJ1-1, the V gene TRBV7-2; 7 bases map to TRBD1. This CDR3 contains 15 residues. Germline V gene lookup returns CDR1 SGHTA and CDR2 FQGNSA. The junction had 4 bases not matched to a gene; V was cut back by 2 bases and J by 1 base. In DNA, the CDR3 is TGTGCCAGCAGCTTACAGGGACAGTCGAACACTGAAGCTTTCTTT. Its protein product is CASSLQGQSNTEAFF. The complete variable domain, with remaining parts taken from reference TRBV7-2 and TRBJ1-1, reads GAGVSQSPSNKVTEKGKDVELRCDPISGHTALYWYRQSLGQGLEFLIYFQGNSAPDKSGLPSDRFSAERTGGSVSTLTIQRTQQEDSAVYLCASSLQGQSNTEAFFGQGTRLTVV.

This CDR3 reads CASEERGVRNTIYF. For the CDR3, the DNA is TGTGCCAGCGAGGAACGGGGGGTACGGAACACCATATATTTT. The chain combines TRBV7-9 with TRBJ1-3; possible D gene TRBD1, 5 bases. The CDR3 has 14 residues. Germline loops: CDR1 SEHNR, CDR2 FQNEAQ (reference sequence). The V end lost 8 bases, the J end lost 7 bases, and 18 bases lay between the germline ends.

This rearrangement joins TRBV7-2 to TRBJ1-1; no clear D. V shed 5 bases and J shed 0 bases, with 7 bases lying between them. The CDR3 has 13 amino acids. The germline gives CDR1 SGHTA, CDR2 FQGNSA. As DNA, the CDR3 is TGTGCCAGCAGCGCCACACTGAACACTGAAGCTTTCTTT. This gives the protein CASSATLNTEAFF.